The 3 T cell receptor beta chains reported below all come from one sample, sequenced in a study of cytomegalovirus exposure and HLA in healthy donors. This PCR relied on a set of 60 Vbeta primers and 13 Jbeta primers. Data came from immunoSEQ multiplex PCR; TCRdb stores just in-frame clones and leaves some out. The repertoire includes around 100,000 clones, roughly four fifths of them detected once, and 3% to 4% sits in the top ten. Sequencing was done on a sample of PBMCs. The receptors derive from a man younger than 40 in good health and CMV-seropositive.

The chain combines TRBV27 with TRBJ2-3, with a weak D call TRBD2 (7 bases). Germline-derived CDR1 and CDR2 are MNHEY and SMNVEV (reference sequence). Trimming pared 8 bases from V and 2 bases from J, leaving 11 bases between. The CDR3 extends over 13 amino acids. The CDR3 reads CASGGAITDTQYF. The CDR3 nucleotides are TGTGCCAGCGGGGGGGCTATCACAGATACGCAGTATTTT.

A note on this clone: The same CDR3 can be traced to other DNA sequences in this sample. This chain links TRBV28 with TRBJ1-5, with 10 bases aligning to TRBD1. Germline CDR1 is MDHEN and CDR2 is SYDVKM. V lost 2 bases and J lost 2; bases outside the gene matches: 0. This CDR3 comprises 15 residues. The CDR3 spells CASSLGTGGNQPQHF. DNA for the CDR3: TGTGCCAGCAGTTTAGGGACAGGGGGCAATCAGCCCCAGCATTTT.

The genes are TRBV7-9 and TRBJ2-5; 9 bases are a match to TRBD1. Germline CDR1 SEHNR, CDR2 FQNEAQ (reference sequence). With 7 bases clipped from V and 5 bases from J, the junction kept 8 bases outside the gene matches. The CDR3 runs 14 residues. The CDR3 spells CASNVQGAGETQYF. DNA for the CDR3: TGTGCCAGCAACGTACAGGGGGCTGGCGAGACCCAGTACTTC.